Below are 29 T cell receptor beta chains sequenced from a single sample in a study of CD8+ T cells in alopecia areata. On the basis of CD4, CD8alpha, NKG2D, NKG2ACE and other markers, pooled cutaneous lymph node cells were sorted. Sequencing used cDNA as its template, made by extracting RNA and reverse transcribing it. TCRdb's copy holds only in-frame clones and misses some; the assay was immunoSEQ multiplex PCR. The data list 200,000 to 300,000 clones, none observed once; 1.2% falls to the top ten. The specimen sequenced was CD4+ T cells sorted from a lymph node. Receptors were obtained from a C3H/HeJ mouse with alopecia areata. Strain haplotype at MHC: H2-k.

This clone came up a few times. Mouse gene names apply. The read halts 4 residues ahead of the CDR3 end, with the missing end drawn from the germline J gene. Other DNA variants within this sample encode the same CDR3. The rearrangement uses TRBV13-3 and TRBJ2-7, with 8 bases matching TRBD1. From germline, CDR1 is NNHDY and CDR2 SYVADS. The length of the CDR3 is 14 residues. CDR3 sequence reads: CASSDRQGAYEQYF. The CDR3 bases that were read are TGTGCCAGCAGTGATCGCCAGGGGGCTTAT.

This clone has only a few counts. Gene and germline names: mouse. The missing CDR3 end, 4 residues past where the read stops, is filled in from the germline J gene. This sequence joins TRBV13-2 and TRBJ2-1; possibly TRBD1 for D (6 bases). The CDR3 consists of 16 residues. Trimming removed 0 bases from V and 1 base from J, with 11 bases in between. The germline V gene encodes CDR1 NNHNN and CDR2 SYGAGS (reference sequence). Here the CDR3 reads CASGDAPTGNYAEQFF. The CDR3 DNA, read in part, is TGTGCCAGCGGTGATGCCCCAACAGGGAACTATGCT.

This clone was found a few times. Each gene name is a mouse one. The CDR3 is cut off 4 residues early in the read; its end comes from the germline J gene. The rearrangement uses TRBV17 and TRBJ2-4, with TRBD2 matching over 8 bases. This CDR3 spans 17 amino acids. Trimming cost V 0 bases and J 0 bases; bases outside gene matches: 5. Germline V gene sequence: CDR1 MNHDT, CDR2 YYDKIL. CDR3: CASSRDLGGTSQNTLYF. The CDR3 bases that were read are TGTGCTAGCAGTAGAGATTTGGGGGGGACTAGTCAAAAC.

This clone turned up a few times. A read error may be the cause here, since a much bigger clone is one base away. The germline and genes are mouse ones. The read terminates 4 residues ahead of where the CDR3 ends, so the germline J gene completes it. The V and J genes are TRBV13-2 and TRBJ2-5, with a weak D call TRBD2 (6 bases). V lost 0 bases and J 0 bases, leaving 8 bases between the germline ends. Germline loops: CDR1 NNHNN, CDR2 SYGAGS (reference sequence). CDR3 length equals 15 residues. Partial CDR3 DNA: TGTGCCAGCGGTGATGTGGGGGTTAACCAAGAC. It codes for CASGDVGVNQD. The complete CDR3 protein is CASGDVGVNQDTQYF.

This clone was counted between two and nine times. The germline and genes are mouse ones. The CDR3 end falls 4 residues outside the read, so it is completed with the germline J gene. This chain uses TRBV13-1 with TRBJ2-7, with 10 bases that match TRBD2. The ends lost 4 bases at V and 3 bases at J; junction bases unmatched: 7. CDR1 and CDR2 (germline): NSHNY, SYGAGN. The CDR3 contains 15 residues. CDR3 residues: CASSPSGTGVYEQYF. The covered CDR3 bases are TGTGCCAGCAGTCCCTCCGGGACTGGGGTCTAT.

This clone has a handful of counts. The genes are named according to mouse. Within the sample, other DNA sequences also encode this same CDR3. CDR3: CTCSAPGTGDYEQYF. The CDR3 bases that were read are TGCACCTGCAGTGCCCCCGGGACAGGGGACTAT. The J gene is TRBJ2-7, the V gene TRBV1; TRBD1 matches 10 bases. The missing CDR3 end, 4 residues past where the read stops, is filled in from the germline J gene. The CDR3 is made up of 15 amino acids. V lost 3 bases to trimming and J lost 3 bases; unmatched junction nucleotides: 5. Germline V lookup: CDR1 NSQYPW, CDR2 LRSPGD (reference sequence).

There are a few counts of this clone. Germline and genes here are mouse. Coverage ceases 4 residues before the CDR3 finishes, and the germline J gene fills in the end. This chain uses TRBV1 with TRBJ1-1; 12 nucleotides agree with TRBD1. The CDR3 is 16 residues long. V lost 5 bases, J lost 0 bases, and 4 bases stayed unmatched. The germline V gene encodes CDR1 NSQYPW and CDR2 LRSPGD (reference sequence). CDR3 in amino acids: CTCSPGQGATNTEVFF. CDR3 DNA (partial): TGCACCTGCAGTCCGGGACAGGGGGCCACAAACACA. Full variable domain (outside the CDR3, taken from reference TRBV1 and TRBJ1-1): VTLLEQNPRWRLVPRGQAVNLRCILKNSQYPWMSWYQQDLQKQLQWLFTLRSPGDKEVKSLPGADYLATRVTDTELRLQVANMSQGRTLYCTCSPGQGATNTEVFFGKGTRLTVV.

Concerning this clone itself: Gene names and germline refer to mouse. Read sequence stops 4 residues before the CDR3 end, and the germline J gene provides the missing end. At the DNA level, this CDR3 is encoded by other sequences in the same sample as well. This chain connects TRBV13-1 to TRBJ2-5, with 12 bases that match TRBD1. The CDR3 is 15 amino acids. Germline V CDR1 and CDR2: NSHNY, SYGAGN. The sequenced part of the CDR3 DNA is TGTGCCAGCAGTGACCGGGACAGGGGGCAGGAC. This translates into CASSDRDRGQD. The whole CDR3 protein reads CASSDRDRGQDTQYF.

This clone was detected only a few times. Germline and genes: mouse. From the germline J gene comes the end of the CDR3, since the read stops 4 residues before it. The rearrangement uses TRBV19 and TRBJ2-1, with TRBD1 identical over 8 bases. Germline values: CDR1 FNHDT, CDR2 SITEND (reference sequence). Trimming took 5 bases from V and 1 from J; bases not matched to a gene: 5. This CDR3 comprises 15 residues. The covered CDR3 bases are TGTGCCAGCAGGCTCGGGGACAGGAACTATGCT. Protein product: CASRLGDRNYA. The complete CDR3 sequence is CASRLGDRNYAEQFF.

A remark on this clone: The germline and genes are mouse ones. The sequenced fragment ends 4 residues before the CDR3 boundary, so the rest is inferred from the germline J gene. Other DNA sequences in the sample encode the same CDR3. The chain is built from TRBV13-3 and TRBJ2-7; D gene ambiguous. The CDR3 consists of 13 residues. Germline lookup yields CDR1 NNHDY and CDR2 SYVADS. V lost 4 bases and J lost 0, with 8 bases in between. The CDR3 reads CASSRQSSYEQYF. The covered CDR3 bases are TGTGCCAGCAGTAGACAAAGCTCCTAT.

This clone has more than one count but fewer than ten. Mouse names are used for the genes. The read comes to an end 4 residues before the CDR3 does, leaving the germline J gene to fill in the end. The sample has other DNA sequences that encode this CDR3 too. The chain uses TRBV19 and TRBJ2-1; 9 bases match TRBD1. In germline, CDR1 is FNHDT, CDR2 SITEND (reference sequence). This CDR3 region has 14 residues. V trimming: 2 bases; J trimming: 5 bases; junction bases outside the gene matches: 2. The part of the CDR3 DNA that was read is TGTGCCAGCAGTATGGACAGGGGCCATGCT. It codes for CASSMDRGHA. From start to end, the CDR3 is CASSMDRGHAEQFF. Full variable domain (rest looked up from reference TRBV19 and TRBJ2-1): GGIITQTPKFLIGQEGQKLTLKCQQNFNHDTMYWYRQDSGKGLRLIYYSITENDLQKGDLSEGYDASREKKSSFSLTVTSAQKNEMAVFLCASSMDRGHAEQFFGPGTRLTVL.

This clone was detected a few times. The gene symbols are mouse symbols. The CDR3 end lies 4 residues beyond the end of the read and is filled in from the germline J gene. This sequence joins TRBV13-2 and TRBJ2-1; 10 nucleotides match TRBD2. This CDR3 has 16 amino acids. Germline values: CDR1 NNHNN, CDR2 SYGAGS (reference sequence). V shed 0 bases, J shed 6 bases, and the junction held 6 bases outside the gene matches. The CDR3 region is CASGDESGGALAEQFF. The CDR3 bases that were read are TGTGCCAGCGGTGATGAATCTGGGGGGGCGCTTGCT.

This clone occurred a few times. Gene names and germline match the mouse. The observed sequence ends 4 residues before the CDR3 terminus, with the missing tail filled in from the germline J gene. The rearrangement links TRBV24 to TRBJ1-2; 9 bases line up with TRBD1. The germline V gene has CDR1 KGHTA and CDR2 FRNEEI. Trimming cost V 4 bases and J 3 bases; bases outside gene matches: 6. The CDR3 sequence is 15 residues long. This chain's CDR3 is CASSPGQGGDSDYTF. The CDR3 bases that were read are TGTGCCAGCAGTCCGGGACAGGGAGGGGACTCC.

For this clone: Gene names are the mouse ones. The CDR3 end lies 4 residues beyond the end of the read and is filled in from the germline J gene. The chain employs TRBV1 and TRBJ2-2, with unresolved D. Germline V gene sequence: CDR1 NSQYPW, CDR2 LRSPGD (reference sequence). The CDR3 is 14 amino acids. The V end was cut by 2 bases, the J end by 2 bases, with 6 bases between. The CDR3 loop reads CTCSAPQNTGQLYF. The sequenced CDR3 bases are TGCACCTGCAGTGCACCACAGAACACCGGG.

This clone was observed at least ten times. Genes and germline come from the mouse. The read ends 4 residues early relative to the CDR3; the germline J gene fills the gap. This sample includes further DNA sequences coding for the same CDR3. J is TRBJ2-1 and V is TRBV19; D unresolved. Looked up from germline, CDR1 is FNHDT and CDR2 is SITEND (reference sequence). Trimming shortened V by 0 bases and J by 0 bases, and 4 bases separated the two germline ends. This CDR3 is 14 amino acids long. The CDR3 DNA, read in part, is TGTGCCAGCAGTATAGGGGGTAACTATGCT. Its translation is CASSIGGNYA. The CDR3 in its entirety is CASSIGGNYAEQFF.

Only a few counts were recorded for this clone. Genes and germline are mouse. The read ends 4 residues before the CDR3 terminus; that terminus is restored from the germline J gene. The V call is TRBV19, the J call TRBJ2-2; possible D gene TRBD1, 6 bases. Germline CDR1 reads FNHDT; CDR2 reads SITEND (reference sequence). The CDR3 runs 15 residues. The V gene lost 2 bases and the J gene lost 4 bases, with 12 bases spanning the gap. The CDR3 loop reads CASSMGRGGTGQLYF. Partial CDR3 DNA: TGTGCCAGCAGTATGGGGAGAGGGGGCACCGGG.

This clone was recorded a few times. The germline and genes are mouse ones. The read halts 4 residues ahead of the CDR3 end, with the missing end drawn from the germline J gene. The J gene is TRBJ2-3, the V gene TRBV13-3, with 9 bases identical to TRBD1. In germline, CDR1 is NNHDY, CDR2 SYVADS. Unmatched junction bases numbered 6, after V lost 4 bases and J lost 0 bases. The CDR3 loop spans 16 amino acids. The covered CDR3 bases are TGTGCCAGCAGTCCCGGGACAGGGCCTAGTGCAGAA. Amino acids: CASSPGTGPSAE. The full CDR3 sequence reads CASSPGTGPSAETLYF.

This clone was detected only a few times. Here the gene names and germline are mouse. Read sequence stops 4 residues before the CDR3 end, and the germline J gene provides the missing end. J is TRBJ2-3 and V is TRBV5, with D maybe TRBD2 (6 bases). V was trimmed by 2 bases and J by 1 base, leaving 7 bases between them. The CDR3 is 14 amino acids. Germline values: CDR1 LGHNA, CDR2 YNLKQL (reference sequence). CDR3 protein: CASSQLGRAETLYF. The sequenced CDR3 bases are TGTGCCAGCAGCCAACTGGGGCGTGCAGAA.

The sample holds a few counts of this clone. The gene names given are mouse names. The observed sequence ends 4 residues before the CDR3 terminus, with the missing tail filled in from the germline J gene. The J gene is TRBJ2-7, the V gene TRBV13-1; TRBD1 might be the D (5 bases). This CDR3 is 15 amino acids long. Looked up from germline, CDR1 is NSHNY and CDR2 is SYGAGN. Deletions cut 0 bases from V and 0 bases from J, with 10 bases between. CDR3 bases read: TGTGCCAGCAGTGATGAAAGGACAATCTCCTAT. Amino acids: CASSDERTISY. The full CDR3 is CASSDERTISYEQYF.

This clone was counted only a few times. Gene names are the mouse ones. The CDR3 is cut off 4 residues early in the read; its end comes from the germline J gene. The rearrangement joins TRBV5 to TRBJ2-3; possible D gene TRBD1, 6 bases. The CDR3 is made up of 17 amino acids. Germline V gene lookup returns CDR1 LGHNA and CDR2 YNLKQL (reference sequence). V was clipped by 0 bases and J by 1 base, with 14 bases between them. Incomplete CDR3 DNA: TGTGCCAGCAGCCAAGATTGGACAGTAGGCGGTGCAGAA. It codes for CASSQDWTVGGAE. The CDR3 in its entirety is CASSQDWTVGGAETLYF.

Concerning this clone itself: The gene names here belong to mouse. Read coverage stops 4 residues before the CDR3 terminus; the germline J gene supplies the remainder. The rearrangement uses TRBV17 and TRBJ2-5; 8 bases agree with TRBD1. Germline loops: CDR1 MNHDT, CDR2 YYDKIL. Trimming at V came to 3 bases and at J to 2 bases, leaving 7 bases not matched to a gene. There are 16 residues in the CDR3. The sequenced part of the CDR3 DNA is TGTGCTAGCAGTAGGGTCCGGGACAGGTTCCAAGAC. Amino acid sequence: CASSRVRDRFQD. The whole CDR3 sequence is CASSRVRDRFQDTQYF.

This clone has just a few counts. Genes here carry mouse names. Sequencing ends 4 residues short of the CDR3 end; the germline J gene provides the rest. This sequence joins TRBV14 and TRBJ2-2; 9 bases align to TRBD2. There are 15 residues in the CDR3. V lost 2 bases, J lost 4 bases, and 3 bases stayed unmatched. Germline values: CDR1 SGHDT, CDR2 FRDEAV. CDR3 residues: CASSFGGARTGQLYF. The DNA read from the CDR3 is TGTGCCAGCAGTTTTGGGGGGGCGCGCACCGGG.

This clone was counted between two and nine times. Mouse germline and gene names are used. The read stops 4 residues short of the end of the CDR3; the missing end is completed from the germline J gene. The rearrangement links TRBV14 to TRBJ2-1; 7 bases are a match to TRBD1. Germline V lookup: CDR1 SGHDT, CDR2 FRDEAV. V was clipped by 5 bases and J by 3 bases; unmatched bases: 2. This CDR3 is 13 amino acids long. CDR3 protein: CASRRTGYAEQFF. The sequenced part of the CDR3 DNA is TGTGCCAGCAGGCGGACAGGCTATGCT. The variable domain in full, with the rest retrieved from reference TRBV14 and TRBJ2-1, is EAGVTQSPRYAVLQEGQAVSFWCDPISGHDTLYWYQQPRDQGPQLLVYFRDEAVIDNSQLPSDRFSAVRPKGTNSTLKIQSAKQGDTATYLCASRRTGYAEQFFGPGTRLTVL.

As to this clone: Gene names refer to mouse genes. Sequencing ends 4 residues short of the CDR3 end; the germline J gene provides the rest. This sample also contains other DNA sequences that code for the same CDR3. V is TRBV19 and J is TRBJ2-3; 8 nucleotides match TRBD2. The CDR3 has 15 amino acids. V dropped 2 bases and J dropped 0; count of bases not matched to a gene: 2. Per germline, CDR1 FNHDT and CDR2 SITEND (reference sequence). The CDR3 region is CASSIGGASAETLYF. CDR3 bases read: TGTGCCAGCAGTATCGGGGGGGCGAGTGCAGAA.

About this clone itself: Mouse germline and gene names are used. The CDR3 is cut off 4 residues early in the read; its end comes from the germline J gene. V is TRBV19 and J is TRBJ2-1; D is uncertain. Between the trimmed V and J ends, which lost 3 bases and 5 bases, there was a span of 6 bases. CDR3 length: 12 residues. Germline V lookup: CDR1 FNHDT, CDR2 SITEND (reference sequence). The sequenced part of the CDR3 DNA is TGTGCCAGCAGTACCAGAAATGCT. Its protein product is CASSTRNA. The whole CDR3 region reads CASSTRNAEQFF.

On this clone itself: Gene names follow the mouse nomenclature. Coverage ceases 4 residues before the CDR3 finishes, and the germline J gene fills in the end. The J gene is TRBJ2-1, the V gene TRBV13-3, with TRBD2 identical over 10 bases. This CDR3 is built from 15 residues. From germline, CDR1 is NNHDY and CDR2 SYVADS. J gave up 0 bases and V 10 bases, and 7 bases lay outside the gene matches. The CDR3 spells CAARLGGGNYAEQFF. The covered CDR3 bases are TGTGCCGCCCGACTGGGGGGCGGTAACTATGCT.

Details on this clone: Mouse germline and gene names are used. The CDR3 sequence is CASSDAGTPYEQYF. The sequenced part of the CDR3 DNA is TGTGCCAGCAGTGATGCCGGGACTCCTTAT. V and J are TRBV13-3 and TRBJ2-7; possible D gene TRBD2, 6 bases. The DNA ends 4 residues before the CDR3 does, and the rest of the CDR3 is filled in from the germline J gene. CDR3 length equals 14 residues. CDR1 and CDR2 (germline): NNHDY, SYVADS.

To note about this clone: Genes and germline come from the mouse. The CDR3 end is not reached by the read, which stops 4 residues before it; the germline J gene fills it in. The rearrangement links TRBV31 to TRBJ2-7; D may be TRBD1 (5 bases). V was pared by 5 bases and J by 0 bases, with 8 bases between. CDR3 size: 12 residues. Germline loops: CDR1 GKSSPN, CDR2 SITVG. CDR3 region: CAWAGSSYEQYF. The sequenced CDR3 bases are TGTGCCTGGGCAGGGAGCTCCTAT.

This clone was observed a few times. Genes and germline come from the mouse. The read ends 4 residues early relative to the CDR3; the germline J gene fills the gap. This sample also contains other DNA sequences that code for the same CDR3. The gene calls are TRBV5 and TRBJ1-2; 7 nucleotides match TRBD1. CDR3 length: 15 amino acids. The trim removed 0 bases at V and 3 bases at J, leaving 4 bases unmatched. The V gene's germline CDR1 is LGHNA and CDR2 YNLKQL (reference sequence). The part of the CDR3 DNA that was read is TGTGCCAGCAGCCAAGAAGGCCAGGGGGACTCC. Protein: CASSQEGQGDS. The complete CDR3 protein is CASSQEGQGDSDYTF.